This passage covers 25 T cell receptor beta chains from one sample sequenced in a study of CD8 T cells in ankylosing spondylitis. TCRdb itself ran the 5' RACE reads through MiXCR, one entry per CDR3 protein. This sample carries 200,000 to 300,000 distinct CDR3 sequences, roughly a tenth of them seen once, and the ten largest clones take 2.6%. The sequenced sample consisted of blood, either unsorted or a sorted T cell fraction (not recorded which). The receptors originated from a male donor with ankylosing spondylitis or in good health (not recorded which).

This clonotype was observed a handful of times. The gene calls are TRBV12-3 or TRBV12-4 and TRBJ1-2; D is perhaps TRBD1 (5 bases). The CDR3 has 13 residues. Trimming removed 2 bases from V and 5 bases from J, with 9 bases in between. The CDR3 nucleotides are TGTGCCAGCAGTTTACAGGAGGGGTATGGCTACACCTTC. This encodes CASSLQEGYGYTF.

This clonotype was seen at least ten times. The chain carries TRBV5-1 and TRBJ2-1, with D possibly TRBD2 on 5 matching bases. Germline V lookup: CDR1 SGHRS, CDR2 YFSETQ. V lost 7 bases and J 4 bases, leaving 15 bases between the germline ends. The CDR3 totals 14 residues. The CDR3 is CASGSLRSYNEQFF. The CDR3 nucleotides are TGCGCCAGCGGGAGCTTGAGATCTTACAATGAGCAGTTCTTC.

CDR3 coding DNA: TGTGCCAGCACGACAGCGAATAACTATGGCTACACCTTC. This encodes CASTTANNYGYTF. The chain couples TRBV12-3 or TRBV12-4 to TRBJ1-2; possible D gene TRBD1, 5 bases. CDR3 length: 13 amino acids. Trimming took 7 bases from V and 1 from J, leaving 10 bases between them.

This chain joins TRBV21-1 and TRBJ2-1. TRBV21-1 is assigned pseudogene status. CDR3 length: 17 residues. CDR3 amino acids: CASSKEVCWGPNGEQFF. The CDR3 DNA sequence: TGTGCCAGCAGCAAAGAAGTATGCTGGGGTCCTAACGGTGAGCAGTTCTTC.

This clonotype was seen a handful of times. The V gene is TRBV6-1, the J gene TRBJ2-3; TRBD1 matches 9 bases. This CDR3 is 14 amino acids long. The V gene's germline CDR1 is MNHNS and CDR2 SASEGT. The V segment lost 4 bases and the J segment 6 bases; nucleotides outside the gene matches: 5. Written as DNA, the CDR3 is TGTGCCAGCAGTGTCGGGACAGGGATGGATACGCAGTATTTT. Translating it yields CASSVGTGMDTQYF.

The genes are TRBV30 and TRBJ1-2; 9 positions agree with TRBD1. The CDR3 runs 13 residues. Germline CDR1 and CDR2: GTSNPN and SVGIG (reference sequence). V shed 0 bases and J 8 bases; nucleotides not matched to a gene: 4. In nucleotides, the CDR3 is TGTGCCTGGAGTGTAGGGGACAGGGACGGCTACACCTTC. Amino acids: CAWSVGDRDGYTF.

Ten or more counts support this clonotype. The J gene is TRBJ2-7, the V gene TRBV27, with 9 bases aligning to TRBD1. The germline CDR1 and CDR2 sequences are MNHEY and SMNVEV (reference sequence). V shed 3 bases, J shed 3 bases, and the junction held 6 bases outside the gene matches. This CDR3 is built from 15 residues. CDR3 coding DNA: TGTGCCAGCAGTTTCTCGGGACAGGGTATCTACGAGCAGTACTTC. Amino acid sequence: CASSFSGQGIYEQYF.

The chain carries TRBV29-1 and TRBJ1-5, with D possibly matching TRBD1 (5 bases). The germline V and J ends were trimmed by 4 bases and 7 bases, with 11 bases remaining between them. In germline, CDR1 is SQVTM, CDR2 ANQGSEA. CDR3 length equals 12 residues. The CDR3 DNA follows: TGCAGCGTTGCAGGGATTGGACAGCCCCAGCATTTT. This sequence encodes CSVAGIGQPQHF.

The table lists this clonotype with many counts. V gene TRBV4-2 combines with J gene TRBJ2-1; maybe TRBD2 (6 bases). CDR1 and CDR2 (germline): LGHNA, YNFKEQ. V lost 0 bases, J lost 7 bases, and 13 bases lay in between. This CDR3 is built from 15 residues. In DNA, the CDR3 is TGTGCCAGCAGCCAAGATCCCGGGAGTGATAATGAGCAGTTCTTC. Residues: CASSQDPGSDNEQFF.

The sample holds many counts of this clonotype. The chain couples TRBV14 to TRBJ2-1, with unresolved D. Germline V gene lookup returns CDR1 SGHDN and CDR2 FVKESK. This CDR3 is 14 amino acids long. Deletions cut 3 bases from V and 6 bases from J, with 12 bases between. Here the CDR3 DNA reads TGTGCCAGCAGCCATAAAGCGTCTTTCAATGAGCAGTTCTTC. It yields the protein CASSHKASFNEQFF.

The sample holds one count of this clonotype. The gene calls are TRBV29-1 and TRBJ2-3; tentative D call: TRBD2 (5 bases). CDR3 length: 13 amino acids. CDR1 and CDR2 from the germline V gene are SQVTM and ANQGSEA. V was cut by 4 bases and J by 3 bases, with 11 bases left in between. DNA for the CDR3: TGCAGCGTTGCCGGGGAAGGGACAGATACGCAGTATTTT. Protein product: CSVAGEGTDTQYF.

This clonotype was observed at least ten times. The chain is built from TRBV20-1 and TRBJ1-6; D is perhaps TRBD1 (5 bases). V lost 6 bases and J 6 bases, leaving 15 bases between the germline ends. CDR1 is DFQATT and CDR2 is SNEGSKA in the germline V gene (reference sequence). The CDR3 sequence is 14 residues long. CDR3 protein: CSADAGSSNSPLHF. The CDR3 nucleotides read TGCAGTGCAGACGCAGGGAGTAGTAATTCACCCCTCCACTTT.

This clonotype was observed many times. V is TRBV15 and J is TRBJ2-5, with 7 nucleotides matching TRBD1. The length of the CDR3 is 15 residues. V dropped 5 bases and J dropped 2; count of bases not matched to a gene: 8. The germline V gene has CDR1 LNHNV and CDR2 YYDKDF (reference sequence). The CDR3 bases are TGTGCCACCAGCGGGGACAGTCTAGGGCAAGAGACCCAGTACTTC. This codes for CATSGDSLGQETQYF.

Many counts were recorded for this clonotype. This chain uses TRBV20-1 with TRBJ1-2; D call uncertain. Trimming shortened V by 2 bases and J by 3 bases, and 13 bases separated the two germline ends. The CDR3 extends over 14 amino acids. Germline V gene lookup returns CDR1 DFQATT and CDR2 SNEGSKA (reference sequence). CDR3 loop: CSARLGDRYYGYTF. The CDR3 DNA reads TGCAGTGCTAGATTGGGAGACCGATACTATGGCTACACCTTC.

This clonotype was counted many times. The genes are TRBV6-5 and TRBJ2-3, with TRBD2 as a possible D gene (5 bases). This CDR3 has 15 amino acids. CDR1 is MNHEY and CDR2 is SVGAGI in the germline V gene. Trimming pared 0 bases from V and 6 bases from J, leaving 13 bases between. CDR3 sequence reads: CASSYSPGMRDTQYF. The CDR3 DNA reads TGTGCCAGCAGTTACTCCCCGGGGATGAGGGATACGCAGTATTTT.

This clonotype was found many times. The chain recombines TRBV3-1 with TRBJ2-7, with TRBD2 identical over 11 bases. The CDR3 has 16 residues. Germline assignment: CDR1 LGHDT and CDR2 YNNKEL (reference sequence). The trim removed 4 bases at V and 0 bases at J, leaving 5 bases unmatched. The DNA for the CDR3 is TGTGCCAGCAGCCGGACTAGCGGGTTCTTCTCCTACGAGCAGTACTTC. It encodes CASSRTSGFFSYEQYF.

This clonotype was counted many times. The chain carries TRBV5-1 and TRBJ1-2, with a tentative D call TRBD1 (6 bases). This CDR3 comprises 15 residues. Looked up from germline, CDR1 is SGHRS and CDR2 is YFSETQ. V lost 6 bases and J 1 base, leaving 16 bases between the germline ends. CDR3 DNA sequence: TGCGCCAGCAATAAGGGGGGGAACGATAACTATGGCTACACCTTC. It encodes CASNKGGNDNYGYTF.

This clonotype has ten or more counts. This chain connects TRBV7-2 to TRBJ2-7; D unclear. CDR3 length: 13 residues. Trimming cost V 1 base and J 4 bases, with 8 bases left between them. CDR1 is SGHTA and CDR2 is FQGNSA in the germline V gene. The DNA for the CDR3 is TGTGCCAGCAGCTTAGGCTCCGTTTACGAGCAGTACTTC. Translating it yields CASSLGSVYEQYF. Full variable domain (rest looked up from reference TRBV7-2 and TRBJ2-7): GAGVSQSPSNKVTEKGKDVELRCDPISGHTALYWYRQSLGQGLEFLIYFQGNSAPDKSGLPSDRFSAERTGGSVSTLTIQRTQQEDSAVYLCASSLGSVYEQYFGPGTRLTVT.

In this sample, this clonotype turned up a few times. The rearrangement links TRBV5-1 to TRBJ2-5; maybe TRBD2 (6 bases). This CDR3 is built from 12 residues. Trimming left V 6 bases short and J 2 bases short, with 8 bases between. Germline V gives CDR1 SGHRS, CDR2 YFSETQ. The CDR3, as DNA: TGCGCCAGCAAAGGGACTCAAGAGACCCAGTACTTC. Residues: CASKGTQETQYF.

This clonotype was recorded many times. CDR3 sequence (DNA): TGCAGCGTTGAAGGTGAGGGGGCGGCCGAGCAGTTCTTC. It specifies CSVEGEGAAEQFF. The J gene is TRBJ2-1, the V gene TRBV29-1, with 7 bases identical to TRBD1. The junction had 7 bases not matched to a gene; V was cut back by 1 base and J by 10 bases. The CDR3 extends over 13 amino acids. Germline V gene sequence: CDR1 SQVTM, CDR2 ANQGSEA.

This clonotype was counted between two and nine times. This chain uses TRBV27 with TRBJ2-1; a possible D gene is TRBD2 (5 bases). This CDR3 is 15 amino acids long. Between the trimmed V and J ends, which lost 3 bases and 7 bases, there was a span of 16 bases. CDR1 is MNHEY and CDR2 is SMNVEV in the germline V gene (reference sequence). As DNA, the CDR3 is TGTGCCAGCAGTTTCCACAACACGAGGAGGAATGAGCAGTTCTTC. Protein sequence: CASSFHNTRRNEQFF.

This clonotype was recorded at least ten times. The chain is built from TRBV20-1 and TRBJ1-2; possible D gene TRBD1, 5 bases. This CDR3 is 15 amino acids long. Trimming took 5 bases from V and 4 from J, leaving 20 bases between them. Germline V gives CDR1 DFQATT, CDR2 SNEGSKA (reference sequence). DNA of the CDR3: TGCAGTGCTTATTCCCCGGGAGGGACGATCTATGGCTACACCTTC. This sequence encodes CSAYSPGGTIYGYTF.

There are many counts of this clonotype. V gene TRBV6-1 combines with J gene TRBJ1-6, with D unclear. Deletions cut 0 bases from V and 17 bases from J, with 17 bases between. The CDR3 spans 14 residues. Germline values: CDR1 MNHNS, CDR2 SASEGT. The CDR3 sequence: CASSEASTAFLIHF. The CDR3 bases are TGTGCCAGCAGTGAAGCCTCAACAGCCTTTCTAATCCACTTT.

This clonotype was seen ten or more times. The chain uses TRBV3-1 and TRBJ2-1; 7 nucleotides agree with TRBD2. With V trimmed by 1 base and J by 0 bases, 0 bases remained unmatched. Germline V gives CDR1 LGHDT, CDR2 YNNKEL (reference sequence). This CDR3 contains 15 residues. The chain's CDR3 is CASSQGTSSYNEQFF. In nucleotides, the CDR3 is TGTGCCAGCAGCCAAGGGACTAGCTCCTACAATGAGCAGTTCTTC.

This clonotype was detected ten times or more. The CDR3 DNA follows: TGCGCCAGCAGCATTGGGACAGATAACTACGAGCAGTACTTC. It codes for CASSIGTDNYEQYF. The V and J genes are TRBV5-1 and TRBJ2-7; 7 positions agree with TRBD1. The V and J ends lost 4 bases and 3 bases, in that order; junction bases with no gene match: 7. Per germline, CDR1 SGHRS and CDR2 YFSETQ. This CDR3 has 14 amino acids. The full variable domain, its missing parts supplied by reference TRBV5-1 and TRBJ2-7, is KAGVTQTPRYLIKTRGQQVTLSCSPISGHRSVSWYQQTPGQGLQFLFEYFSETQRNKGNFPGRFSGRQFSNSRSEMNVSTLELGDSALYLCASSIGTDNYEQYFGPGTRLTVT.